This entry concerns a single TCR beta chain. The data were taken from a study of blood T cell repertoires in COVID-19. Whole-study context: PBMCs, B-cell-depleted T cells, or T cells provided the cDNA or gDNA that made up the material.

This CDR3 spans 14 amino acids. Trimming cost V 5 bases and J 8 bases, with 16 bases left between them. Germline CDR1 is MNHEY and CDR2 is SMNVEV (reference sequence). Donors were grouped by their self-reported clinical history. Cohort 3 recovered donors had two negative PCRs, clearance, or symptom resolution. Only in-frame clones appear in the TCRdb table, and some are missing; sequencing was by immunoSEQ multiplex PCR. The data hold 250,000 to 350,000 clones, with 90% observed a single time. The V gene is TRBV27, the J gene TRBJ2-1, with TRBD1 as a possible D gene (5 bases). This receptor was obtained from a woman in her 30s who had recovered from COVID-19. Sequencing was performed on PBMCs or T cells enriched from blood (not recorded which). The CDR3 sequence is CASSRRAAGHEQFF. CDR3 nucleotide sequence: TGTGCCAGCAGTAGACGGGCCGCAGGGCATGAGCAGTTCTTC.